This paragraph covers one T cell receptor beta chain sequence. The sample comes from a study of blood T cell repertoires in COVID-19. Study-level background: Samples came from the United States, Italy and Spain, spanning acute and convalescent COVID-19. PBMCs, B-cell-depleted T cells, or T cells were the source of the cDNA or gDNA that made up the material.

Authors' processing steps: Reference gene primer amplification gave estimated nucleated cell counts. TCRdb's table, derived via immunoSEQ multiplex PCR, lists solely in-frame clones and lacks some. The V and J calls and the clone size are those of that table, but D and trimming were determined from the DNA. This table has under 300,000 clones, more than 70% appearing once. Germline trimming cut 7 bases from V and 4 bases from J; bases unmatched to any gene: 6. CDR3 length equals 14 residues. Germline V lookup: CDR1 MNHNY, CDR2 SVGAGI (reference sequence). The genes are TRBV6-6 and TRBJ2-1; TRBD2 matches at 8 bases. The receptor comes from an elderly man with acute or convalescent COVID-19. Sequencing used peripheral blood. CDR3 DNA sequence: TGTGCCAGCAAGTCTAGCGGGTCTTACAATGAGCAGTTCTTC. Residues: CASKSSGSYNEQFF.